Below are 27 T cell receptor beta chains sequenced from a single sample in a study of T cells in Graves' hyperthyroidism and ophthalmopathy. Template material for amplifying TCR beta CDR3 regions consisted of RNA transcripts. The TCR CDR3 was amplified in a first-round RT-PCR using the HTBI primer set. TCRdb reprocessed the multiplex PCR reads via MiXCR and lists one record per CDR3 protein. This sample has a few hundred thousand distinct CDR3 sequences, with 15% to 18% found just once. Sequencing input: blood. These receptors all stem from a woman under 40 with Graves' hyperthyroidism.

This chain joins TRBV18 and TRBJ2-7, with D uncertain. Germline loops: CDR1 KGHSH, CDR2 LQKENI. This CDR3 has 15 amino acids. Trimming cost V 2 bases and J 1 base, with 12 bases left between them. The CDR3 sequence is CASSPWVVPSYEQYF. The CDR3 DNA sequence: TGTGCCAGCTCACCATGGGTGGTTCCGTCCTACGAGCAGTACTTC.

The genes are TRBV7-3 and TRBJ2-1; possible D gene TRBD2, 5 bases. The CDR3 has 16 residues. Germline V gene sequence: CDR1 SGHTA, CDR2 FQGTGA. V shed 5 bases and J shed 4 bases, with 18 bases lying between them. CDR3 bases: TGTGCCAGCAGCCAACTCGCACTTGGAGGTTACAATGAGCAGTTCTTC. Translated, it gives CASSQLALGGYNEQFF.

This clonotype has at least ten counts. The J gene is TRBJ2-7, the V gene TRBV6-1, with D tentatively TRBD1 or TRBD2 (5 bases each). V dropped 5 bases and J dropped 2 bases, with 16 bases sitting between them. Germline lookup yields CDR1 MNHNS and CDR2 SASEGT. The CDR3 length is 15 residues. CDR3 nucleotides: TGTGCCAGCAGTATCCGGGACGGAAGAACCTACGAGCAGTACTTC. Its translation is CASSIRDGRTYEQYF.

This clonotype turned up a few times. The gene calls are TRBV9 and TRBJ2-7; TRBD2 aligns across 8 bases. This CDR3 has 15 residues. J lost 6 bases, V lost 0 bases, and 8 bases had no gene match. Germline CDR1 and CDR2: SGDLS and YYNGEE. DNA of the CDR3: TGTGCCAGCAGCGTAGATGTAGCGGGACTCTCCGAGCAGTACTTC. Translating it yields CASSVDVAGLSEQYF.

This clonotype was observed at least ten times. The chain employs TRBV14 and TRBJ2-5; 8 positions match TRBD1. Losses at the gene ends were 0 bases for V and 2 bases for J; bases not matched to a gene: 5. The V gene's germline CDR1 is SGHDN and CDR2 FVKESK. The CDR3 is 16 residues long. Here the CDR3 DNA reads TGTGCCAGCAGCCAAGAGGAAGGGACAGGACAAGAGACCCAGTACTTC. The encoded protein is CASSQEEGTGQETQYF.

This clonotype was recorded at least ten times. The chain links TRBV12-3 or TRBV12-4 to TRBJ1-5; TRBD1 matches 9 bases. The CDR3 consists of 18 residues. The junction had 13 bases not matched to a gene; V was cut back by 3 bases and J by 4 bases. For the CDR3, the DNA is TGTGCCAGCAGTTTCGATACAGGGGGCTACGGTCCAAATCAGCCCCAGCATTTT. It yields the protein CASSFDTGGYGPNQPQHF.

At least ten counts were recorded for this clonotype. The gene calls are TRBV13 and TRBJ2-1, with unresolved D. With 2 bases removed from V and 3 bases from J, the gap between germline ends came to 11 bases. Germline CDR1 is PRHDT and CDR2 is FYEKMQ (reference sequence). This CDR3 spans 15 amino acids. Here the CDR3 DNA reads TGTGCCAGCAGCTTAACCACTTACCACTACAATGAGCAGTTCTTC. Translating it yields CASSLTTYHYNEQFF.

CDR3 residues: CASSLVQGGVSYNSPLHF. CDR3 sequence (DNA): TGTGCCAGCAGCTTGGTACAGGGAGGCGTCTCCTATAATTCACCCCTCCACTTT. The chain combines TRBV12-3 or TRBV12-4 with TRBJ1-6, with D maybe TRBD1 (6 bases). This CDR3 comprises 18 residues. V lost 6 bases, J lost 0 bases, and 18 bases lay in between.

This clonotype came up many times. The chain combines TRBV20-1 with TRBJ1-4; TRBD1 is a possible D gene (5 bases). CDR3 length equals 14 residues. Germline assignment: CDR1 DFQATT and CDR2 SNEGSKA (reference sequence). Deletions cut 6 bases from V and 6 bases from J, with 17 bases between. The CDR3 sequence: CSAFKPGTDEKLFF. CDR3 DNA: TGCAGTGCCTTCAAACCCGGGACGGATGAAAAACTGTTTTTT.

This clonotype was seen more than once but under ten times. V gene TRBV20-1 combines with J gene TRBJ1-1, with 7 positions matching TRBD1. CDR1 and CDR2 (germline): DFQATT, SNEGSKA (reference sequence). J was trimmed by 10 bases and V by 3 bases; bases with no gene match: 5. This CDR3 comprises 11 residues. CDR3 residues: CSASPRDRAFF. CDR3 DNA sequence: TGCAGTGCTAGCCCCCGGGACAGAGCTTTCTTT.

As for this clonotype: A read error is possible here, since a much larger clone lies one base away. The chain has TRBV3-1 and TRBJ2-7; 12 bases map to TRBD2. There are 15 residues in the CDR3. Germline V lookup: CDR1 LGHDT, CDR2 YNNKEL (reference sequence). CDR3 protein: CACSQVPSGRGEQYF. CDR3 sequence (DNA): TGTGCCTGCAGCCAAGTGCCTAGCGGGAGGGGCGAGCAGTACTTC.

Many counts were recorded for this clonotype. The rearrangement joins TRBV4-3 to TRBJ2-5, with 10 bases identical to TRBD2. V shed 3 bases and J 1 base; nucleotides not matched to a gene: 11. The CDR3 sequence is 18 residues long. Germline CDR1 LGHNA, CDR2 YSLEER. The CDR3 DNA reads TGCGCCAGCAGCCAGGACGTAGCGGGAGGCGGGGGCCAAGAGACCCAGTACTTC. It codes for CASSQDVAGGGGQETQYF.

This clonotype was recorded at least ten times. The chain is built from TRBV7-2 and TRBJ2-3, with TRBD2 identical over 10 bases. In germline, CDR1 is SGHTA, CDR2 FQGNSA. Trimming at V came to 0 bases and at J to 4 bases, leaving 4 bases not matched to a gene. This CDR3 contains 16 residues. In nucleotides, the CDR3 is TGTGCCAGCAGCTTAGCCAGCGGGAGGGTGCCAGATACGCAGTATTTT. It translates to CASSLASGRVPDTQYF.

This clonotype was seen repeatedly, ten times or more. The chain carries TRBV12-3 or TRBV12-4 and TRBJ2-7; D remains ambiguous. V shed 7 bases and J shed 2 bases, with 15 bases lying between them. The CDR3 length is 14 residues. In nucleotides, the CDR3 is TGTGCCAGCACTTTGAGCTCACAGACCTACGAGCAGTACTTC. Its protein product is CASTLSSQTYEQYF.

This clonotype occurred a few times. Here the CDR3 omits its conserved ending phenylalanine or tryptophan, so a read error is the likely source. The chain employs TRBV6-1 and TRBJ1-1; D unclear. V lost 6 bases and J 3 bases, leaving 11 bases between the germline ends. This CDR3 spans 13 amino acids. Germline loops: CDR1 MNHNS, CDR2 SASEGT. The CDR3 is CASSLRLDTEAFL. The CDR3 DNA sequence: TGTGCCAGCAGCCTGAGGCTGGACACTGAAGCTTTCCTT.

The V and J genes are TRBV12-3 or TRBV12-4 and TRBJ2-5; 11 bases line up with TRBD2. Losses at the gene ends were 6 bases for V and 3 bases for J; bases not matched to a gene: 9. This CDR3 has 16 residues. CDR3 DNA: TGTGCCAGCAGCGACGTAGCGGGAGGGGCCGAAGAGACCCAGTACTTC. Its protein product is CASSDVAGGAEETQYF.

This clonotype was detected ten times or more. The gene calls are TRBV13 and TRBJ2-7; the match to TRBD2 covers 12 bases. The V gene end was trimmed by 0 bases and the J gene end by 4 bases; junction bases not matched to a gene: 10. The CDR3 is 18 residues long. CDR1 is PRHDT and CDR2 is FYEKMQ in the germline V gene (reference sequence). DNA for the CDR3: TGTGCCAGCAGCTTAGGCCTAAAGCTAGCGGGAGGGCGTTACGAGCAGTACTTC. Translating it yields CASSLGLKLAGGRYEQYF.

The table lists this clonotype with many counts. The rearrangement uses TRBV12-3 or TRBV12-4 and TRBJ1-6; D is undetermined. Trimming removed 4 bases at V and 7 bases at J, with 17 bases between. This CDR3 spans 16 amino acids. CDR3 region: CASSSWAGSVNSPLHF. In DNA form, the CDR3 reads TGTGCCAGCAGTTCGTGGGCAGGTTCTGTCAATTCACCCCTCCACTTT.

This clonotype was found many times. J is TRBJ2-7 and V is TRBV29-1; TRBD1 might be the D (5 bases). The CDR3 is made up of 12 amino acids. From germline, CDR1 is SQVTM and CDR2 ANQGSEA. V lost 3 bases and J lost 7, with 13 bases in between. CDR3 protein: CSVEGRPHEQYF. In DNA form, the CDR3 reads TGCAGCGTTGAGGGGCGTCCCCATGAGCAGTACTTC.

A note on this clonotype: The junction departs from germline at one end; a sequencing error may be responsible. The chain joins TRBV7-2 to TRBJ2-1, with 8 bases matching TRBD2. The CDR3 sequence is 17 residues long. Germline-derived CDR1 and CDR2 are SGHTA and FQGNSA. CDR3 residues: CANSLRGQRELLYEQFF. For the CDR3, the DNA is TGTGCCAACAGCCTCCGCGGCCAGCGGGAGCTTTTGTATGAGCAGTTCTTC.

This chain uses TRBV27 with TRBJ1-1; D unresolved. CDR3 length: 12 amino acids. Per germline, CDR1 MNHEY and CDR2 SMNVEV (reference sequence). V lost 5 bases to trimming and J lost 10 bases, with 14 bases between them. CDR3 nucleotide sequence: TGTGCCAGCAGTAGTTCCGAGGGTGTAGCTTTCTTT. It translates to CASSSSEGVAFF.

Concerning this clonotype itself: One end of the junction varies from germline; a read error may be responsible. This sequence joins TRBV7-7 and TRBJ2-3; tentatively, D is TRBD2 (6 bases). CDR1 SSHAT and CDR2 FNYEAQ come from the germline V gene (reference sequence). The CDR3 loop spans 15 amino acids. The CDR3 here is CASSLAADSTDTQYF. Written as DNA, the CDR3 is TGTGCTAGCAGCTTAGCGGCGGATAGCACAGATACGCAGTATTTT.

This clonotype was detected many times. The genes are TRBV28 and TRBJ2-7; 7 bases are a match to TRBD1. CDR1 and CDR2 from the germline V gene are MDHEN and SYDVKM. V shed 8 bases and J 2 bases; nucleotides not matched to a gene: 6. This CDR3 has 13 residues. As DNA, the CDR3 is TGTGCCAGCGGAACAGGGGCCCCCTACGAGCAGTACTTC. This sequence encodes CASGTGAPYEQYF.

This clonotype was observed at least ten times. CDR3 sequence: CASSTHSGGSYEQYF. The CDR3 DNA reads as TGTGCCAGCAGCACCCATAGCGGAGGCTCCTACGAGCAGTACTTC. The rearrangement joins TRBV11-2 to TRBJ2-7; D perhaps matches TRBD2 (6 bases). The germline gives CDR1 SGHAT, CDR2 FQNNGV. The V gene lost 5 bases and the J gene lost 0 bases, with 14 bases spanning the gap. The CDR3 consists of 15 residues.

With respect to this clonotype: A much bigger clone sits one base away, suggesting this may be a read error. V usage is TRBV6-1 and J usage is TRBJ1-5, with 7 nucleotides matching TRBD1. CDR3 length: 13 amino acids. Trimming cost V 10 bases and J 5 bases; bases outside gene matches: 8. Germline CDR1 and CDR2: MNHNS and SASEGT. CDR3 sequence (DNA): TGTGCCAACAGGGGAAACGCTGATCAGCCCCAGCATTTT. Residues: CANRGNADQPQHF.

Comment on this clonotype: This may come from a read error, since a much larger clone is one base off. The chain recombines TRBV12-3 or TRBV12-4 with TRBJ2-2, with 12 bases matching TRBD2. The CDR3 length is 16 residues. The CDR3 spells CASKPGLAGNTGDLFF. The CDR3 bases are TGTGCCAGCAAGCCGGGACTAGCGGGCAACACCGGGGACCTGTTTTTT.

For this clonotype: A much more abundant neighbour one base away suggests this may be a read error. This chain joins TRBV7-9 and TRBJ2-1, with 9 bases that match TRBD2. The J call may be incorrect, as the DNA end agrees better with TRBJ2-7. The germline CDR1 and CDR2 sequences are SEHNR and FQNEAQ (reference sequence). This CDR3 has 15 residues. In DNA form, the CDR3 reads TGTGCCAGCAGCCCTAGCGGGACCTCTAGCAATGAGCAGTACTTC. Its translation is CASSPSGTSSNEQYF.